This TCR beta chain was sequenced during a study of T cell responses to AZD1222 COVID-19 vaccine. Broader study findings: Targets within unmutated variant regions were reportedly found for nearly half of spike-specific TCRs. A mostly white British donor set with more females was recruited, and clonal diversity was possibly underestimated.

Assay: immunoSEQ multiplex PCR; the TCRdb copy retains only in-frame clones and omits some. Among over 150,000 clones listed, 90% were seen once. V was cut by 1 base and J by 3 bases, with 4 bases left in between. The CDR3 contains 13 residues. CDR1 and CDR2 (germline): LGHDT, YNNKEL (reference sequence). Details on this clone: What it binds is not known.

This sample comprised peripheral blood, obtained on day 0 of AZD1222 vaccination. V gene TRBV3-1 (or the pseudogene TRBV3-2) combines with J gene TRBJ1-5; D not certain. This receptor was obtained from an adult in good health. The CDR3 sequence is CASSQGVNQPQHF. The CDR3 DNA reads TGTGCCAGCAGCCAAGGGGTCAATCAGCCCCAGCATTTT.